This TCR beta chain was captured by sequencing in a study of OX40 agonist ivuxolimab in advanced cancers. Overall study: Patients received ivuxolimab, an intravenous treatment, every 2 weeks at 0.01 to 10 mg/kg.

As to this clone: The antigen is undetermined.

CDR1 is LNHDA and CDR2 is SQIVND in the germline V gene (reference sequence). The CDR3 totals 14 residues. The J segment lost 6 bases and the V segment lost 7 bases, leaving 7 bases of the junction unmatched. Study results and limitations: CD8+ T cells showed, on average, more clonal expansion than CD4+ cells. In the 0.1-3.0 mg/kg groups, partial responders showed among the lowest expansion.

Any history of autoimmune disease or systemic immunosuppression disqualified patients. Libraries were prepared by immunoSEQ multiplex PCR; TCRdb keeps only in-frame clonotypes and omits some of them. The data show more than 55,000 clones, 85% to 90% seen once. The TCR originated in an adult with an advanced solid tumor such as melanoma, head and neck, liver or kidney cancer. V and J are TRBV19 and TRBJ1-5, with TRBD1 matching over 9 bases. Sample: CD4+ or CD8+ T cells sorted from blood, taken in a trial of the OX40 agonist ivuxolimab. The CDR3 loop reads CASTRTGEGQPQHF. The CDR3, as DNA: TGTGCCAGTACCCGGACAGGGGAGGGTCAGCCCCAGCATTTT.